A selection of T cell receptor beta chains follows, all from one sample in a study of blood T cell repertoires in COVID-19. The protocol was immunoSEQ multiplex PCR, while the TCRdb copy is restricted to in-frame clones and leaves out a portion. The table lists fewer than 350,000 clones, around 90% of them singletons, with about 9.8% in the top ten. Sample: peripheral blood. The receptors originated from a man between 18 and 29 years old with active or convalescent COVID-19. CDR3s leave out the opening cysteine and the closing phenylalanine or tryptophan. The D gene is left open where the match is weak.

v_gene | d_gene | CDR3aa
TRBV7-7 | . | ASSLGRGTGEQF
TRBV7-2 | . | ASSLEGGWGLTDTQY
TRBV2 | . | APRHSESTDTQY
TRBV25-1 | TRBD1 | ASSEYFIGQGANYGYT
TRBV4-3 | . | ASSHPGTTNTGELF
TRBV11-2 | . | ASSLGTAYGYT
TRBV21-1 | . | ASSTPGQGENGYT
TRBV7-6 | . | ASSHVREDTQY
TRBV6-5 | . | ASSYSLPGEAF
TRBV13 | . | ASSKTGLQETQY
TRBV10-1 | TRBD1 | ASIEQAPTGTPPISYGYT
TRBV4-1 | TRBD2 | ASSQDDGTSGGFEQF
TRBV5-1 | . | ASSPRGLDTEAF
TRBV10-2 | TRBD2 | ATPLASGGTGTGELF
TRBV19 | TRBD1 | ASSIQGALSYNEQF
TRBV28 | . | ASRAGTENIQY